The 3 T cell receptor beta chains in this list originate from one sample, sequenced in a study of T cell clonotyping in hematopoietic cell transplantation. TCRdb's copy holds only in-frame clones and misses some; the assay was immunoSEQ multiplex PCR. The repertoire consists of 1,500 to 2,000 clones, with 70% to 80% occurring once and the leading ten covering around a quarter. The input for sequencing was peripheral blood mononuclear cells, taken 30 days after allogeneic stem cell transplant. These receptor sequences come from a male patient between 45 and 59 years old who had an allogeneic stem cell transplant from an unrelated donor, so the T cells may come from the graft donor. Some clones in this sample may be carry-over from other donors' samples.

The CDR3 loop reads CASSLRGGGTGELFF. As DNA, the CDR3 is TGTGCCAGCAGCTTAAGGGGGGGTGGCACCGGGGAGCTGTTTTTT. The rearrangement uses TRBV27 and TRBJ2-2; TRBD2 might be the D (7 bases). The CDR3 is made up of 15 amino acids. Germline V gene lookup returns CDR1 MNHEY and CDR2 SMNVEV (reference sequence). V was trimmed by 6 bases and J by 4 bases, leaving 15 bases between them.

The gene calls are TRBV6-6 and TRBJ2-2; TRBD1 matches 8 bases. With 5 bases clipped from V and 5 bases from J, the junction kept 7 bases outside the gene matches. The CDR3 has 15 amino acids. CDR1 is MNHNY and CDR2 is SVGAGI in the germline V gene (reference sequence). In DNA form, the CDR3 reads TGTGCCAGCAGTAGCCTCACAGGGGGAACCGGGGAGCTGTTTTTT. The encoded protein is CASSSLTGGTGELFF.

The chain has TRBV11-3 and TRBJ2-2; TRBD1 matches at 10 bases. Looked up from germline, CDR1 is SGHNT and CDR2 is YENEEA. The CDR3 covers 15 residues. V gave up 4 bases and J gave up 6 bases; unmatched junction bases: 5. The chain's CDR3 is CASSSRTGGAGELFF. The DNA of the CDR3 is TGTGCCAGCAGCTCCCGGACAGGGGGTGCCGGGGAGCTGTTTTTT.